The clone carrying this T cell receptor (beta chain) was detected a few times. The antigen is undetermined. This sample is part of a study of beta chain features in type 1 diabetes. Study-wide results and limits: Shortening that was moderate but significant affected the TCRB CDR3s of Type 1 diabetes patients in all four CD4+ subsets.

The whole isolated RNA underwent reverse transcription, so sequencing captured expressed TCRB transcripts. Sequencing used immunoSEQ multiplex PCR; TCRdb keeps in-frame clones, though not all of them. The sample yields roughly 450,000 clones, roughly an eighth seen once. CDR3 length equals 13 residues. CDR1 and CDR2 (germline): ENHRY, SYGVKD. The ends were cut back, 9 bases at V and 0 bases at J, with 11 bases in the middle. The sequenced material came from naive CD4+ T cells from blood. The TCR was taken from a young woman in good health. V is TRBV10-3 and J is TRBJ2-5, with D possibly being TRBD2 (6 bases). CDR3 coding DNA: TGTGCCATTCAGGAGGGATACCAAGAGACCCAGTACTTC. Translated: CAIQEGYQETQYF.